The 7 T cell receptor beta chains below were found in one sample sequenced in a study of T-cell memory formation after mild COVID-19. TCRdb analysed the 5' RACE reads with MiXCR anew, one entry per CDR3 protein. The table records 40,000 to 60,000 distinct CDR3 sequences, around 7% of them present only once. The specimen was PBMCs or a T cell subset sorted from them (not recorded which). These receptors were collected from a man younger than 35 who had mild COVID-19 (a few samples of this study predate the infection). Cell type and time point are not known.

CDR3 nucleotide sequence: TGTGCCAGCAGTTTAGCCGGGACAGGGCGGAATGAGCAGTTCTTC. This sequence encodes CASSLAGTGRNEQFF. The chain has TRBV28 and TRBJ2-1, with 9 bases lining up with TRBD1. The ends lost 2 bases at V and 7 bases at J; junction bases unmatched: 6. The CDR3 covers 15 residues. CDR1 and CDR2 from the germline V gene are MDHEN and SYDVKM. The entire variable domain, with the rest obtained from reference TRBV28 and TRBJ2-1, is as follows: DVKVTQSSRYLVKRTGEKVFLECVQDMDHENMFWYRQDPGLGLRLIYFSYDVKMKEKGDIPEGYSVSREKKERFSLILESASTNQTSMYLCASSLAGTGRNEQFFGPGTRLTVL.

The V and J genes are TRBV5-1 and TRBJ1-1; D gene unclear. Germline V gene sequence: CDR1 SGHRS, CDR2 YFSETQ. The CDR3 is 13 amino acids. V was trimmed by 2 bases and J by 1 base, leaving 6 bases between them. The chain's CDR3 is CASSFDPNTEAFF. CDR3 sequence (DNA): TGCGCCAGCAGCTTTGACCCGAACACTGAAGCTTTCTTT. The whole variable domain, remainder taken from reference TRBV5-1 and TRBJ1-1, is KAGVTQTPRYLIKTRGQQVTLSCSPISGHRSVSWYQQTPGQGLQFLFEYFSETQRNKGNFPGRFSGRQFSNSRSEMNVSTLELGDSALYLCASSFDPNTEAFFGQGTRLTVV.

This clonotype was counted many times. The rearrangement joins TRBV7-9 to TRBJ1-1; D might be TRBD1 (5 bases). Trimming pared 5 bases from V and 1 base from J, leaving 11 bases between. The length of the CDR3 is 14 residues. The germline gives CDR1 SEHNR, CDR2 FQNEAQ (reference sequence). CDR3 sequence: CASSEIGGNTEAFF. The CDR3 region has the DNA TGTGCCAGCAGCGAGATCGGGGGGAACACTGAAGCTTTCTTT.

The CDR3 sequence: CASSKGLGTDTQYF. DNA for the CDR3: TGTGCCAGCAGTAAGGGGTTGGGCACAGATACGCAGTATTTT. The J gene is TRBJ2-3, the V gene TRBV6-2 or TRBV6-3, with D tentatively TRBD1 (5 bases). Germline CDR1 MNHEY, CDR2 SVGEGT. The CDR3 sequence is 14 residues long. V was pared by 5 bases and J by 1 base, with 10 bases between.

This clonotype appeared a few times. DNA for the CDR3: TGTGCCAGCAGCCTCGCTCTTGGGGATGACTATGGCTACACCTTC. Translation: CASSLALGDDYGYTF. This chain connects TRBV4-2 to TRBJ1-2; D is unresolved. Germline CDR1 is LGHNA and CDR2 is YNFKEQ. The CDR3 loop spans 15 amino acids. Trimming pared 4 bases from V and 3 bases from J, leaving 15 bases between.

This clonotype was detected a few times. CDR3 protein: CASSLVGAGGRNEQFF. In DNA form, the CDR3 reads TGTGCCAGCAGCTTAGTAGGCGCGGGGGGCCGCAATGAGCAGTTCTTC. V gene TRBV7-2 combines with J gene TRBJ2-1; 8 nucleotides agree with TRBD2. V lost 1 base and J lost 6; bases outside the gene matches: 8. Germline CDR1 is SGHTA and CDR2 is FQGNSA. This CDR3 has 16 amino acids.

J is TRBJ1-2 and V is TRBV7-2; TRBD1 matches 9 bases. CDR3 length equals 14 residues. V gave up 7 bases and J gave up 2 bases; unmatched junction bases: 5. Germline loops: CDR1 SGHTA, CDR2 FQGNSA. CDR3 DNA sequence: TGTGCCAGCACCCTAGGGACAGGGAACTATGGCTACACCTTC. Its translation: CASTLGTGNYGYTF.